The next 28 T cell receptor beta chains were all read from a single sample in a study of blood T cells in healthy people across ages. Primers used in a second PCR of roughly 7 to 12 cycles were a sample-barcoded 5' primer and a J-beta primer mix. TCRdb independently ran MiXCR on the 5' RACE reads; one entry per CDR3 protein. The table lists approximately 780,000 distinct CDR3 sequences, under 30% of them singletons. These records were also assigned to another study, of T cells of mothers and their children.

The sequencing input was blood. The source of these receptors is a boy younger than 18 in good health.

In the case of this clonotype: Its ends do not fully match the called genes, so a read error is possible. The chain carries TRBV18 and TRBJ2-1; 7 bases align to TRBD2. Per the germline V gene, CDR1 is KGHSH and CDR2 is LQKENI. The CDR3 extends over 18 amino acids. The CDR3 DNA is TGTGCCTGCTCACCCTGGCGGGAGATGGCTAGCTCCTACAATGAGCAGTTCTTC. Protein: CACSPWREMASSYNEQFF.

The chain recombines TRBV20-1 with TRBJ2-1, with 12 positions matching TRBD2. The CDR3 loop spans 15 amino acids. The ends lost 3 bases at V and 6 bases at J; junction bases unmatched: 6. The V gene's germline CDR1 is DFQATT and CDR2 SNEGSKA (reference sequence). CDR3 bases: TGCAGTGCTAGCGGCGGACTAGCGGGACTCAATGAGCAGTTCTTC. Protein sequence: CSASGGLAGLNEQFF.

This clonotype was picked up a small number of times. The chain is built from TRBV14 and TRBJ2-7; TRBD1 matches 12 bases. CDR1 and CDR2 (germline): SGHDN, FVKESK. The CDR3 extends over 13 amino acids. The V and J ends lost 8 bases and 7 bases, in that order; junction bases with no gene match: 6. The CDR3 DNA sequence: TGTGCCAGCGCGGGACAGGGGGCGGGGGAGCAGTACTTC. It translates to CASAGQGAGEQYF.

The rearrangement uses TRBV7-3 and TRBJ2-1, with D tentatively TRBD1 (6 bases). Trimming removed 4 bases at V and 3 bases at J, with 16 bases between. Germline V gene lookup returns CDR1 SGHTA and CDR2 FQGTGA. The CDR3 runs to 16 residues. CDR3 protein: CASSSQTGTSYNEQFF. DNA for the CDR3: TGTGCCAGCAGCTCTCAAACAGGGACAAGCTACAATGAGCAGTTCTTC. Using reference TRBV7-3 and TRBJ2-1 for the parts outside the CDR3, the full variable domain is GAGVSQTPSNKVTEKGKYVELRCDPISGHTALYWYRQSLGQGPEFLIYFQGTGAADDSGLPNDRFFAVRPEGSVSTLKIQRTERGDSAVYLCASSSQTGTSYNEQFFGPGTRLTVL.

This clonotype appeared a few times. V is TRBV7-6 and J is TRBJ2-7, with TRBD2 as a possible D gene (5 bases). Germline V gene lookup returns CDR1 SGHVS and CDR2 FNYEAQ. The length of the CDR3 is 16 residues. The V gene lost 3 bases and the J gene lost 5 bases, with 20 bases spanning the gap. CDR3 DNA: TGTGCCAGCAGCTTGGGAGCGGAGGATCCGCGGGACGAGCAGTACTTC. Translation: CASSLGAEDPRDEQYF. Combining the CDR3 with reference TRBV7-6 and TRBJ2-7 gives the whole variable domain GAGVSQSPRYKVTKRGQDVALRCDPISGHVSLYWYRQALGQGPEFLTYFNYEAQQDKSGLPNDRFSAERPEGSISTLTIQRTEQRDSAMYRCASSLGAEDPRDEQYFGPGTRLTVT.

This clonotype was seen a few times. This chain uses TRBV29-1 with TRBJ1-6; no reliable D call. Between the trimmed V and J ends, which lost 7 bases and 6 bases, there was a span of 13 bases. CDR1 is SQVTM and CDR2 is ANQGSEA in the germline V gene. The CDR3 runs 13 residues. Here the CDR3 DNA reads TGCAGCGGGCGATTCTCCGTTAATTCACCCCTCCACTTT. It yields the protein CSGRFSVNSPLHF.

The table lists this clonotype with a few counts. The chain uses TRBV3-1 and TRBJ2-5; the D is unclear. Trimming took off 1 base at V and 4 bases at J, with 16 bases between the two ends. The CDR3 spans 16 residues. The germline V gene encodes CDR1 LGHDT and CDR2 YNNKEL (reference sequence). CDR3 amino acids: CASSQGYSPGRETQYF. Here the CDR3 DNA reads TGTGCCAGCAGCCAAGGATACTCCCCAGGTCGAGAGACCCAGTACTTC.

The chain carries TRBV3-1 and TRBJ2-7; TRBD2 agrees at 7 bases. The germline V gene encodes CDR1 LGHDT and CDR2 YNNKEL (reference sequence). The J segment lost 5 bases and the V segment lost 9 bases, leaving 10 bases of the junction unmatched. The CDR3 totals 13 residues. The CDR3 loop is CASGTISANEQYF. CDR3 in DNA: TGTGCCAGTGGGACTATCTCGGCCAACGAGCAGTACTTC.

This clonotype was recorded a few times. This chain connects TRBV20-1 to TRBJ2-5; 9 bases line up with TRBD2. Looked up from germline, CDR1 is DFQATT and CDR2 is SNEGSKA (reference sequence). This CDR3 is 15 amino acids long. J lost 2 bases, V lost 3 bases, and 7 bases had no gene match. CDR3 in DNA: TGCAGTGCTAGCTTAGCGGGGGTTCTTCAAGAGACCCAGTACTTC. Translation: CSASLAGVLQETQYF.

This chain links TRBV20-1 with TRBJ1-2; a weak D match, TRBD1 (5 bases). Trimming removed 8 bases at V and 4 bases at J, with 20 bases between. The CDR3 extends over 14 amino acids. The germline CDR1 and CDR2 sequences are DFQATT and SNEGSKA (reference sequence). Written as DNA, the CDR3 is TGCAGTCACTATGGGGAGGGACCCCCCTATGGCTACACCTTC. Translating it yields CSHYGEGPPYGYTF.

This chain joins TRBV3-1 and TRBJ2-2; D remains unclear. The length of the CDR3 is 16 residues. V gave up 1 base and J gave up 5 bases, with 14 bases separating them. Germline CDR1 LGHDT, CDR2 YNNKEL (reference sequence). CDR3 sequence (DNA): TGTGCCAGCAGCCAAGTTATGGCAGACCCAACCGGGGAGCTGTTTTTT. It yields the protein CASSQVMADPTGELFF.

This clonotype appeared a single time. At one of its ends the junction is not consistent with the germline gene, which may arise from a read error. The rearrangement links TRBV12-3 or TRBV12-4 to TRBJ2-5; TRBD1 is a possible D gene (5 bases). CDR3 size: 13 residues. The DNA for the CDR3 is TGTGCCAGCAGTTTATTGGCACTTGGGGCCCAGCACTTC. Amino acid sequence: CASSLLALGAQHF.

V usage is TRBV5-1 and J usage is TRBJ2-2; the match to TRBD1 covers 8 bases. The ends lost 4 bases at V and 7 bases at J; junction bases unmatched: 12. Germline V gene sequence: CDR1 SGHRS, CDR2 YFSETQ. The CDR3 spans 16 residues. The CDR3 protein is CASSPRQGAIDGELFF. The DNA of the CDR3 is TGCGCCAGCAGCCCGCGGCAGGGGGCAATTGACGGGGAGCTGTTTTTT.

The gene calls are TRBV20-1 and TRBJ1-2, with D possibly matching TRBD1 (5 bases). This CDR3 is 13 amino acids long. The ends were cut back, 2 bases at V and 2 bases at J, with 9 bases in the middle. Germline CDR1 DFQATT, CDR2 SNEGSKA (reference sequence). CDR3 coding DNA: TGCAGTGCTAGACTACGGGGGAACTATGGCTACACCTTC. Translation gives CSARLRGNYGYTF.

This chain joins TRBV7-2 and TRBJ1-3, with 9 nucleotides matching TRBD1. CDR3 length: 16 residues. Germline trimming cut 4 bases from V and 0 bases from J; bases unmatched to any gene: 4. Germline V lookup: CDR1 SGHTA, CDR2 FQGNSA. CDR3 protein: CASSWWGQGSGNTIYF. CDR3 in DNA: TGTGCCAGCAGCTGGTGGGGACAGGGCTCTGGAAACACCATATATTTT.

This clonotype was recorded a few times. The V and J genes are TRBV29-1 and TRBJ2-5, with 7 positions matching TRBD2. The CDR3 runs to 13 residues. The germline V gene encodes CDR1 SQVTM and CDR2 ANQGSEA. For the CDR3, the DNA is TGCAACGTGATTTCGGGGGGTCAAGAGACCCAGTACTTC. This translates into CNVISGGQETQYF.

This chain links TRBV20-1 with TRBJ1-2; D not certain. The CDR3 has 10 residues. V lost 6 bases and J 5 bases, leaving 7 bases between the germline ends. Germline V gene lookup returns CDR1 DFQATT and CDR2 SNEGSKA (reference sequence). The CDR3 spells CSAWAYGYTF. CDR3 nucleotides: TGCAGTGCCTGGGCGTATGGCTACACCTTC.

The chain employs TRBV11-2 and TRBJ2-3, with 10 bases aligning to TRBD1. The CDR3 is 17 residues long. The V gene end was trimmed by 4 bases and the J gene end by 4 bases; junction bases not matched to a gene: 11. Germline lookup yields CDR1 SGHAT and CDR2 FQNNGV. The CDR3 loop reads CASSYTGTGASADTQYF. The CDR3 DNA reads as TGTGCCAGCAGCTACACCGGGACAGGGGCTAGCGCAGATACGCAGTATTTT. Full variable domain (remainder filled in from reference TRBV11-2 and TRBJ2-3): EAGVAQSPRYKIIEKRQSVAFWCNPISGHATLYWYQQILGQGPKLLIQFQNNGVVDDSQLPKDRFSAERLKGVDSTLKIQPAKLEDSAVYLCASSYTGTGASADTQYFGPGTRLTVL.

This rearrangement joins TRBV28 to TRBJ1-1; 9 nucleotides agree with TRBD1. With V trimmed by 5 bases and J by 13 bases, 5 bases remained unmatched. CDR1 is MDHEN, CDR2 SYDVKM, per germline. This CDR3 contains 11 residues. The CDR3 coding sequence is TGTGCCAGCAGTCGGGACAGGGTGGGTTTCTTT. This sequence encodes CASSRDRVGFF.

This clonotype was seen at least ten times. This chain connects TRBV20-1 to TRBJ2-3; D might be TRBD2 (6 bases). CDR1 is DFQATT and CDR2 is SNEGSKA in the germline V gene (reference sequence). Trimming stripped 5 bases from V and 0 bases from J, with 12 bases between. The CDR3 is 14 amino acids. CDR3 coding DNA: TGCAGTGCTCCGGGGGACCCTAGCACAGATACGCAGTATTTT. It is translated as CSAPGDPSTDTQYF.

The gene calls are TRBV20-1 and TRBJ2-3; D may match TRBD1 or TRBD2 (7 bases each). There are 15 residues in the CDR3. In germline, CDR1 is DFQATT, CDR2 SNEGSKA (reference sequence). V dropped 6 bases and J dropped 0 bases, with 16 bases sitting between them. In nucleotides, the CDR3 is TGCAGTGCCCAGGGGGGGCTGGGTAGCACAGATACGCAGTATTTT. Translation gives CSAQGGLGSTDTQYF.

This clonotype was counted between two and nine times. The rearrangement links TRBV12-3 or TRBV12-4 to TRBJ2-1; 15 bases match TRBD2. The CDR3 has 17 amino acids. Germline trimming cut 5 bases from V and 5 bases from J; bases unmatched to any gene: 7. The CDR3, as DNA: TGTGCCAGCAGTCCCGGGACTAGCGGGGGGCTGAACAATGAGCAGTTCTTC. Protein product: CASSPGTSGGLNNEQFF.

In this sample, this clonotype turned up a few times. This chain uses TRBV6-5 with TRBJ2-3; unclear D gene. The V gene's germline CDR1 is MNHEY and CDR2 SVGAGI. Trimming took 4 bases from V and 5 from J, leaving 10 bases between them. The CDR3 sequence is 13 residues long. The CDR3 DNA reads as TGTGCCAGCAGTTCCTCCGGAAAAGATACGCAGTATTTT. Its translation: CASSSSGKDTQYF.

This rearrangement joins TRBV7-9 to TRBJ1-2; no firm D call. V dropped 3 bases and J dropped 6 bases, with 11 bases sitting between them. This CDR3 is 13 amino acids long. In germline, CDR1 is SEHNR, CDR2 FQNEAQ (reference sequence). The CDR3 DNA reads TGTGCCAGCAGCTTTAAAGAGAACGATGGCTACACCTTC. It translates to CASSFKENDGYTF.

This CDR3 reads CATIRGGEQYF. Written as DNA, the CDR3 is TGTGCCACCATACGGGGTGGTGAGCAGTACTTC. The chain combines TRBV6-5 with TRBJ2-7; possible D gene TRBD2, 5 bases. Trimming cost V 10 bases and J 7 bases, with 14 bases left between them. The germline V gene has CDR1 MNHEY and CDR2 SVGAGI. The CDR3 spans 11 residues.

The J gene is TRBJ2-2, the V gene TRBV20-1; 7 nucleotides align to TRBD2. Looked up from germline, CDR1 is DFQATT and CDR2 is SNEGSKA (reference sequence). CDR3 length equals 14 residues. V lost 3 bases, J lost 1 base, and 2 bases stayed unmatched. The CDR3 nucleotides are TGCAGTGCTAGGGGCGGGGGGAACACCGGGGAGCTGTTTTTT. Its translation: CSARGGGNTGELFF.

This chain links TRBV29-1 with TRBJ1-2, with no clear D. The ends were cut back, 6 bases at V and 3 bases at J, with 14 bases in the middle. The CDR3 consists of 13 residues. Germline-derived CDR1 and CDR2 are SQVTM and ANQGSEA. CDR3 bases: TGCAGCGTCGGCGGGAGGGCGGACTATGGCTACACCTTC. It translates to CSVGGRADYGYTF.

The rearrangement links TRBV9 to TRBJ2-2; 9 bases match TRBD1. Germline CDR1 and CDR2: SGDLS and YYNGEE. V lost 3 bases to trimming and J lost 7 bases; unmatched junction nucleotides: 13. The CDR3 spans 17 residues. DNA for the CDR3: TGTGCCAGCAGCGCGCGGACAGGGGACCGCAGGGACGGGGAGCTGTTTTTT. Its translation: CASSARTGDRRDGELFF.